Following are 21 T cell receptor beta chains from one sample sequenced in a study of blood T cell repertoires in COVID-19. Profiled with immunoSEQ multiplex PCR; TCRdb holds only in-frame clones, not every one. The sample carries about 220,000 clones, over 75% recorded once. The source material was peripheral blood. These receptors were taken from a human donor in a cohort sampled during active COVID-19.

In this sample, this clone turned up once. The chain employs TRBV7-8 and TRBJ2-5, with D possibly being TRBD1 (5 bases). CDR3 length: 14 amino acids. The germline V gene encodes CDR1 SGHVS and CDR2 FQNEAQ. Trimming removed 7 bases at V and 1 base at J, with 13 bases between. CDR3: CASTQRQFQETQYF. The DNA of the CDR3 is TGTGCCAGCACCCAGAGACAGTTCCAAGAGACCCAGTACTTC.

The chain recombines TRBV20-1 with TRBJ1-5, with D perhaps matching TRBD1 (6 bases). The CDR3 totals 14 residues. The germline V gene has CDR1 DFQATT and CDR2 SNEGSKA (reference sequence). The ends were cut back, 3 bases at V and 7 bases at J, with 16 bases in the middle. CDR3 loop: CSASGQLTEQPQHF. The CDR3, as DNA: TGCAGTGCTAGTGGACAGTTAACGGAACAGCCCCAGCATTTT.

Only one count was recorded for this clone. CDR3 sequence: CASSLGQATNEKLFF. The CDR3 DNA reads TGCGCCAGCAGCCTCGGACAGGCAACTAATGAAAAACTGTTTTTT. This chain links TRBV4-3 with TRBJ1-4, with 7 bases matching TRBD1. Losses at the gene ends were 4 bases for V and 0 bases for J; bases not matched to a gene: 2. CDR3 size: 15 residues. Per the germline V gene, CDR1 is LGHNA and CDR2 is YSLEER.

This chain links TRBV5-5 with TRBJ1-4; possibly TRBD1 for D (6 bases). Trimming removed 4 bases at V and 2 bases at J, with 15 bases between. The CDR3 has 16 amino acids. Germline assignment: CDR1 SGHKS and CDR2 YYEKEE (reference sequence). The chain's CDR3 is CASSPVRGTTNEKLFF. In DNA, the CDR3 is TGTGCCAGCAGCCCGGTCAGGGGAACGACTAATGAAAAACTGTTTTTT.

The chain has TRBV9 and TRBJ2-3; TRBD1 is a possible D gene (5 bases). Germline V gives CDR1 SGDLS, CDR2 YYNGEE. This CDR3 is 14 amino acids long. Trimming shortened V by 2 bases and J by 2 bases, and 9 bases separated the two germline ends. For the CDR3, the DNA is TGTGCCAGCAGCGTTGACAGCTCCACAGATACGCAGTATTTT. It codes for CASSVDSSTDTQYF. Filled out from reference TRBV9 and TRBJ2-3, the complete variable domain reads DSGVTQTPKHLITATGQRVTLRCSPRSGDLSVYWYQQSLDQGLQFLIQYYNGEERAKGNILERFSAQQFPDLHSELNLSSLELGDSALYFCASSVDSSTDTQYFGPGTRLTVL.

V usage is TRBV28 and J usage is TRBJ2-7; 7 positions agree with TRBD2. Germline CDR1 and CDR2: MDHEN and SYDVKM. This CDR3 has 17 amino acids. Trimming removed 3 bases from V and 5 bases from J; junction bases left unmatched: 16. The CDR3 region is CASSLDGEGPSPHEQYF. CDR3 in DNA: TGTGCCAGCAGTTTGGACGGGGAGGGACCAAGCCCCCACGAGCAGTACTTC.

This clone was counted between two and nine times. The chain combines TRBV2 with TRBJ2-7, with TRBD1 matching over 8 bases. The length of the CDR3 is 17 residues. The J segment lost 5 bases and the V segment lost 5 bases, leaving 17 bases of the junction unmatched. Per the germline V gene, CDR1 is SNHLY and CDR2 is FYNNEI. The CDR3: CASSHPGQALTAHEQYF. In nucleotides, the CDR3 is TGTGCCAGCAGTCATCCGGGACAGGCATTAACGGCCCACGAGCAGTACTTC.

The V gene is TRBV28, the J gene TRBJ2-1, with 7 positions matching TRBD2. The CDR3 consists of 12 residues. From germline, CDR1 is MDHEN and CDR2 SYDVKM. V lost 10 bases, J lost 5 bases, and 5 bases stayed unmatched. This CDR3 is CAIRAGDNEQFF. CDR3 nucleotides: TGTGCCATCAGGGCGGGGGACAATGAGCAGTTCTTC.

The chain combines TRBV10-3 with TRBJ2-7, with 8 bases matching TRBD1. Unmatched junction bases numbered 5, after V lost 7 bases and J lost 3 bases. Germline assignment: CDR1 ENHRY and CDR2 SYGVKD. The CDR3 length is 13 residues. The CDR3 loop is CAITTGQGYEQYF. DNA for the CDR3: TGTGCCATCACCACTGGACAGGGCTACGAGCAGTACTTC.

The CDR3 nucleotides are TGTGCCAGCAGCTTAAGCGGGTCCTACAATGAGCAGTTCTTC. Its translation is CASSLSGSYNEQFF. This chain links TRBV9 with TRBJ2-1; a possible D gene is TRBD2 (6 bases). This CDR3 has 14 amino acids. Germline V gives CDR1 SGDLS, CDR2 YYNGEE. Trimming stripped 4 bases from V and 1 base from J, with 9 bases between.

The chain is built from TRBV6-5 and TRBJ2-3; 8 bases align to TRBD1. V lost 2 bases to trimming and J lost 4 bases; unmatched junction nucleotides: 5. The CDR3 extends over 15 amino acids. Germline CDR1 MNHEY, CDR2 SVGAGI. The CDR3 DNA follows: TGTGCCAGCAGTTACCGGGCAGGGGGCTCAGATACGCAGTATTTT. Translation gives CASSYRAGGSDTQYF.

The gene calls are TRBV19 and TRBJ1-2; D ambiguous. Between the trimmed V and J ends, which lost 3 bases and 8 bases, there was a span of 22 bases. Germline-derived CDR1 and CDR2 are LNHDA and SQIVND (reference sequence). The CDR3 totals 16 residues. The DNA for the CDR3 is TGTGCCAGTAGTATCCAACAGCGGGTCTCCTTCTACGGCTACACCTTC. It encodes CASSIQQRVSFYGYTF.

The rearrangement links TRBV12-3 or TRBV12-4 to TRBJ1-1; D remains unclear. The CDR3 has 13 residues. V was cut by 3 bases and J by 5 bases, with 10 bases left in between. The CDR3 is CASSFGGYTEAFF. The CDR3, as DNA: TGTGCCAGCAGTTTTGGAGGGTATACTGAAGCTTTCTTT.

V and J are TRBV7-2 and TRBJ1-4; D might be TRBD1 (5 bases). The CDR3 sequence is 14 residues long. Germline V gives CDR1 SGHTA, CDR2 FQGNSA. The V gene lost 3 bases and the J gene lost 7 bases, with 12 bases spanning the gap. For the CDR3, the DNA is TGTGCCAGCAGCTTGGGCAGGGCGAGTGAAAAACTGTTTTTT. It encodes CASSLGRASEKLFF.

The genes are TRBV7-9 and TRBJ2-1, with TRBD1 identical over 9 bases. Germline values: CDR1 SEHNR, CDR2 FQNEAQ (reference sequence). The CDR3 totals 14 residues. The trim removed 5 bases at V and 10 bases at J, leaving 9 bases unmatched. CDR3 region: CASSGGTGFQEQFF. The CDR3 nucleotides read TGTGCCAGCAGCGGAGGGACAGGGTTCCAAGAGCAGTTCTTC.

V gene TRBV11-2 combines with J gene TRBJ2-1, with unresolved D. The CDR3 sequence is 10 residues long. Per the germline V gene, CDR1 is SGHAT and CDR2 is FQNNGV. With 5 bases removed from V and 14 bases from J, the gap between germline ends came to 10 bases. CDR3 residues: CASSPLTEFF. In DNA, the CDR3 is TGTGCCAGCAGCCCGCTAACGGAGTTCTTC. The full variable domain, its missing parts supplied by reference TRBV11-2 and TRBJ2-1, is EAGVAQSPRYKIIEKRQSVAFWCNPISGHATLYWYQQILGQGPKLLIQFQNNGVVDDSQLPKDRFSAERLKGVDSTLKIQPAKLEDSAVYLCASSPLTEFFGPGTRLTVL.

This clone showed up just a few times. The genes are TRBV6-6 and TRBJ1-1; a weak D match, TRBD1 (5 bases). The CDR3 loop spans 13 amino acids. V was pared by 4 bases and J by 5 bases, with 11 bases between. The germline CDR1 and CDR2 sequences are MNHNY and SVGAGI (reference sequence). The CDR3 DNA is TGTGCCAGCAGTTCAGAGGAGGGGACTGAAGCTTTCTTT. Translating gives CASSSEEGTEAFF.

The chain couples TRBV5-6 to TRBJ2-5; 9 nucleotides match TRBD1. Germline loops: CDR1 SGHDT, CDR2 YYEEEE. The CDR3 runs 14 residues. With V trimmed by 4 bases and J by 5 bases, 6 bases remained unmatched. CDR3 loop: CASSGDRVLETQYF. CDR3 DNA sequence: TGTGCCAGCAGCGGGGACAGGGTGTTGGAGACCCAGTACTTC.

V gene TRBV5-5 combines with J gene TRBJ2-1; 10 nucleotides align to TRBD2. This CDR3 region has 17 residues. V was clipped by 0 bases and J by 0 bases; unmatched bases: 3. Germline CDR1 reads SGHKS; CDR2 reads YYEKEE (reference sequence). As DNA, the CDR3 is TGTGCCAGCAGCTTGGGGACTAGCGGTAGCTCCTACAATGAGCAGTTCTTC. Its protein is CASSLGTSGSSYNEQFF.

This clone is a singleton in its sample. The rearrangement uses TRBV4-3 and TRBJ2-7; a possible D gene is TRBD2 (5 bases). The germline gives CDR1 LGHNA, CDR2 YSLEER. The CDR3 length is 13 residues. Trimming pared 0 bases from V and 5 bases from J, leaving 8 bases between. CDR3 amino acids: CASSQDYGDEQYF. The CDR3 bases are TGCGCCAGCAGCCAAGATTACGGGGACGAGCAGTACTTC.

The chain is built from TRBV28 and TRBJ1-6; D possibly corresponds to TRBD1 (6 bases). The CDR3 has 15 residues. V lost 5 bases, J lost 2 bases, and 10 bases lay in between. In germline, CDR1 is MDHEN, CDR2 SYDVKM. CDR3 nucleotide sequence: TGTGCCAGCAGTCCAAGGGGGACCTATAATTCACCCCTCCACTTT. It translates to CASSPRGTYNSPLHF.